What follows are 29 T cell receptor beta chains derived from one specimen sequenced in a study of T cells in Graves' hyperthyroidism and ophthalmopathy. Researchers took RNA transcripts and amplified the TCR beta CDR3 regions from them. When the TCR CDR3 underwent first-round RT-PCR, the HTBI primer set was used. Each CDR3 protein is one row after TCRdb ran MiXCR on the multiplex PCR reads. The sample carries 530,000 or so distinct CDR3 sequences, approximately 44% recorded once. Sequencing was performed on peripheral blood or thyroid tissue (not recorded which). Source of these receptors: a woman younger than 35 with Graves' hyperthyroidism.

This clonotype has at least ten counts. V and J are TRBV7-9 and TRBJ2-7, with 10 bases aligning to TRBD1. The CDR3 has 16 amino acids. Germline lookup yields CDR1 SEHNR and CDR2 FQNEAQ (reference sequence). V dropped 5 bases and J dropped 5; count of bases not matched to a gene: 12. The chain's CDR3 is CASSGPGQGRGNEQYF. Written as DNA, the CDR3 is TGTGCCAGCAGCGGCCCGGGACAGGGGCGTGGAAACGAGCAGTACTTC.

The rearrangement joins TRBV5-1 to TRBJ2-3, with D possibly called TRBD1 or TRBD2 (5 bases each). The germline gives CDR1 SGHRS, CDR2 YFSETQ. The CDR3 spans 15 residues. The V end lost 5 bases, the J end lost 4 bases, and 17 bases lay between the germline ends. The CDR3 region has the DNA TGCGCCAGCAGTTCCATCGGACGGGGACCAGATACGCAGTATTTT. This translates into CASSSIGRGPDTQYF.

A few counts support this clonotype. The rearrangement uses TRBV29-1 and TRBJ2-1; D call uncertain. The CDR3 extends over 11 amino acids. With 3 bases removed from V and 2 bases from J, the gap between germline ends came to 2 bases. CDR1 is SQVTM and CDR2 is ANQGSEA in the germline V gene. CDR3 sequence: CSVDPYNEQFF. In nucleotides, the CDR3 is TGCAGCGTTGATCCCTACAATGAGCAGTTCTTC.

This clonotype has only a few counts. CDR3 DNA: TGCAGCGTTGAGGGGATCACAGATACGCAGTATTTT. This sequence encodes CSVEGITDTQYF. The rearrangement joins TRBV29-1 to TRBJ2-3; no definite D call. V was shortened by 3 bases and J by 2 bases, with 6 bases between the two germline ends. The CDR3 is 12 amino acids. The germline V gene has CDR1 SQVTM and CDR2 ANQGSEA.

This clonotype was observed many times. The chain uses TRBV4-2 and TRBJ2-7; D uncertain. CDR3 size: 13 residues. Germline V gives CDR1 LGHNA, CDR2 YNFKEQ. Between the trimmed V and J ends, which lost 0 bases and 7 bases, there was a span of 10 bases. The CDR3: CASSQERVWEQYF. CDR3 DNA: TGTGCCAGCAGCCAAGAAAGGGTTTGGGAGCAGTACTTC.

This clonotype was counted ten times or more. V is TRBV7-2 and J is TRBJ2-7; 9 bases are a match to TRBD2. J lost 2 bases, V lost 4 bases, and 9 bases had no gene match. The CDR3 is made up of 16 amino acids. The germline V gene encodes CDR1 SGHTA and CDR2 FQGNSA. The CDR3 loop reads CASSSTTSGPTYEQYF. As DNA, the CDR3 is TGTGCCAGCAGCTCCACTACTAGCGGGCCTACCTACGAGCAGTACTTC.

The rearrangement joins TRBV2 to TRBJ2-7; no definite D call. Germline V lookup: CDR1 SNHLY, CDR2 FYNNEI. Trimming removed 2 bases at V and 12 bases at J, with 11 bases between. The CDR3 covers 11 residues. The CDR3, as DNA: TGTGCCAGCAGTGAATTAGGGATGCCGTACTTC. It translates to CASSELGMPYF.

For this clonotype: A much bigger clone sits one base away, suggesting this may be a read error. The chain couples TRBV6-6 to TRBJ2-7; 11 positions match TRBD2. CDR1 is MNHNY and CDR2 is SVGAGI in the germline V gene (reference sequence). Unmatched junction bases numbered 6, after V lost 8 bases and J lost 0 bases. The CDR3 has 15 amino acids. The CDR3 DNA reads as TGTGCCAGCGGCGGGGGACTAGCGGTCTCCTACGAGCAGTACTTC. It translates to CASGGGLAVSYEQYF.

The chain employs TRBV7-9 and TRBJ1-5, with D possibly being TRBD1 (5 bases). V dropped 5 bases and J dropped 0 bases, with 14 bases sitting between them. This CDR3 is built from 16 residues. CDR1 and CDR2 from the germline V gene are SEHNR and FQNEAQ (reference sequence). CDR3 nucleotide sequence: TGTGCCAGCAGCCCACTTGGAGGGACTAGCAATCAGCCCCAGCATTTT. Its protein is CASSPLGGTSNQPQHF.

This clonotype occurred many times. Written as DNA, the CDR3 is TGTGCCAGCAGCTTAAATACGGTTGGGGAGACCCAGTACTTC. Protein: CASSLNTVGETQYF. This chain links TRBV11-2 with TRBJ2-5; D remains ambiguous. The CDR3 contains 14 residues. The germline gives CDR1 SGHAT, CDR2 FQNNGV. Between the trimmed V and J ends, which lost 2 bases and 5 bases, there was a span of 12 bases.

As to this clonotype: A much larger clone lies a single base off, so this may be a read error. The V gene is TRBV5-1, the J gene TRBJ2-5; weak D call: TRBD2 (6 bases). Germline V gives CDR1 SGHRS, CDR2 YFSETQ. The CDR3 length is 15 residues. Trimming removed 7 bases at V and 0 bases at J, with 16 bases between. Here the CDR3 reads CASGPSGPYQETQYF. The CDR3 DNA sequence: TGCGCCAGCGGTCCGAGCGGGCCCTACCAAGAGACCCAGTACTTC.

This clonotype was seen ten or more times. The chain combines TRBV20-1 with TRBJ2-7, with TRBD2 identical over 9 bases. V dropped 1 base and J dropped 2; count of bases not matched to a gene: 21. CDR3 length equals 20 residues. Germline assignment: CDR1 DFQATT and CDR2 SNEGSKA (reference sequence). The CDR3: CSARGNPSIIGGRETYEQYF. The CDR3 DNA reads TGCAGTGCTAGAGGTAACCCAAGCATCATCGGCGGGAGGGAAACCTACGAGCAGTACTTC.

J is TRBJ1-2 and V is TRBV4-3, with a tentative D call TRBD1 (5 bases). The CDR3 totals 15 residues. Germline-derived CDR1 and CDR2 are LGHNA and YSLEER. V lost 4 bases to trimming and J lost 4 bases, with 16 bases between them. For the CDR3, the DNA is TGCGCCAGCAGCCGGGGGGGGGAATGGGGCTATGGCTACACCTTC. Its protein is CASSRGGEWGYGYTF.

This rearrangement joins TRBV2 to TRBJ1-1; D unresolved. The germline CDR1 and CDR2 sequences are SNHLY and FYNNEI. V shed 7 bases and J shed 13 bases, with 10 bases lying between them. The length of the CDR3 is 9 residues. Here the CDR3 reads CASKDGVFF. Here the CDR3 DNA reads TGTGCCAGCAAGGACGGGGTTTTCTTT. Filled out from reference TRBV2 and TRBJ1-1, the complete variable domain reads EPEVTQTPSHQVTQMGQEVILRCVPISNHLYFYWYRQILGQKVEFLVSFYNNEISEKSEIFDDQFSVERPDGSNFTLKIRSTKLEDSAMYFCASKDGVFFGQGTRLTVV.

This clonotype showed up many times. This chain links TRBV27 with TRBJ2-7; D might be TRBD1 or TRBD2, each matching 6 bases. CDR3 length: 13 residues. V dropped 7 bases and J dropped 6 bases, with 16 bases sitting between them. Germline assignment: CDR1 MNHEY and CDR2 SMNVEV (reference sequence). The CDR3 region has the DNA TGTGCCAGCACCCCTCCGGGGGCGCGCGAGCAGTACTTC. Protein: CASTPPGAREQYF.

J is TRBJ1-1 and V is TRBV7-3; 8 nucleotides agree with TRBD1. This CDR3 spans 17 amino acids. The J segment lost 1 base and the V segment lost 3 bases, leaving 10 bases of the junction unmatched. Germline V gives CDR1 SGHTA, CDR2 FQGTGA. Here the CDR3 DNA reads TGTGCCAGCAGCTTCCACGGCAGGGGGCAAGGGAACACTGAAGCTTTCTTT. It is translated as CASSFHGRGQGNTEAFF.

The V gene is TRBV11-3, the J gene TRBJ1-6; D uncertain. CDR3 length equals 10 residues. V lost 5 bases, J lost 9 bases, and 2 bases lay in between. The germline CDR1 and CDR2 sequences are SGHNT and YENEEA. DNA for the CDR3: TGTGCCAGCAGCCCTTCACCCCTCCACTTT. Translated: CASSPSPLHF.

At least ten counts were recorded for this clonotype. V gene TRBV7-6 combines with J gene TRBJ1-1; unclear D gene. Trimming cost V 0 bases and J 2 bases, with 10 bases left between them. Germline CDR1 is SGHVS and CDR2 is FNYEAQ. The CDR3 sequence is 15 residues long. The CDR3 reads CASSLANAGNTEAFF. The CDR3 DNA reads TGTGCCAGCAGCTTAGCGAACGCAGGCAACACTGAAGCTTTCTTT. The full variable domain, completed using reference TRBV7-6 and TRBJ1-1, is GAGVSQSPRYKVTKRGQDVALRCDPISGHVSLYWYRQALGQGPEFLTYFNYEAQQDKSGLPNDRFSAERPEGSISTLTIQRTEQRDSAMYRCASSLANAGNTEAFFGQGTRLTVV.

Here the CDR3 DNA reads TGTGCCAGCACGGTTAGGCCAGGACTAGCGCTTTACGAGCATTTT. It is translated as CASTVRPGLALYEHF. J is TRBJ1-5 and V is TRBV7-8; D is uncertain. The CDR3 runs to 15 residues. CDR1 and CDR2 from the germline V gene are SGHVS and FQNEAQ. V lost 7 bases and J lost 14, with 27 bases in between.

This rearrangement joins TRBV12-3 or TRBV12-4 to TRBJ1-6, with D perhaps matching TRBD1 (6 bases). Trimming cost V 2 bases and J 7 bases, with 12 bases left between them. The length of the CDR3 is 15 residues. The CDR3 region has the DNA TGTGCCAGCAGTTTAAAGGGGGAGGGCAATTCACCCCTCCACTTT. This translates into CASSLKGEGNSPLHF.

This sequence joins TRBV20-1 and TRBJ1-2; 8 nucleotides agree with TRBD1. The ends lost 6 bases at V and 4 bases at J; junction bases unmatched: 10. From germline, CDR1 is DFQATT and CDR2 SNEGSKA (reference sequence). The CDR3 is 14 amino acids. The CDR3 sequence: CSAIAGQGVYGYTF. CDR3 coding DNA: TGCAGTGCGATAGCCGGACAGGGTGTCTATGGCTACACCTTC.

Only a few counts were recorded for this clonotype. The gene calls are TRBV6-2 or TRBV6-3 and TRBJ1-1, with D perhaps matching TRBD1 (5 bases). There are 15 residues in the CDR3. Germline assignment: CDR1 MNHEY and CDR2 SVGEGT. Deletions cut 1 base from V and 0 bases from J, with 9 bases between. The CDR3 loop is CASSYLEGLNTEAFF. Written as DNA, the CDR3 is TGTGCCAGCAGTTACTTGGAGGGACTGAACACTGAAGCTTTCTTT.

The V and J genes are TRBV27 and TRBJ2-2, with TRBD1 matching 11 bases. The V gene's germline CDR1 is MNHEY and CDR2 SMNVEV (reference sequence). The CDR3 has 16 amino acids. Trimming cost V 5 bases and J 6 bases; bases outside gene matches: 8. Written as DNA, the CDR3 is TGTGCCAGCAGTGGCCGGGACAGGGGGGTGGCCGGGGAGCTGTTTTTT. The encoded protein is CASSGRDRGVAGELFF.

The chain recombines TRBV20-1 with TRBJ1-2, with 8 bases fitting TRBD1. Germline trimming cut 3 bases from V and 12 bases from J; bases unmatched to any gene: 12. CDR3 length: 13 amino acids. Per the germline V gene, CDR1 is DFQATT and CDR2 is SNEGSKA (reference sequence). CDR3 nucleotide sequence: TGCAGTGCTAGTCCGGACAGGGCGTCGGGAAACACCTTC. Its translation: CSASPDRASGNTF.

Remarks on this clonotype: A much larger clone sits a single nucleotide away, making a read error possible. The CDR3 spells CASSAGVGGGELFF. In DNA, the CDR3 is TGTGCCAGCAGTGCTGGAGTCGGGGGCGGGGAGCTGTTTTTT. V gene TRBV6-4 combines with J gene TRBJ2-2; perhaps TRBD2 as D (6 bases). V lost 4 bases and J lost 7, with 13 bases in between. The CDR3 runs 14 residues. CDR1 and CDR2 from the germline V gene are MRHNA and SNTAGT.

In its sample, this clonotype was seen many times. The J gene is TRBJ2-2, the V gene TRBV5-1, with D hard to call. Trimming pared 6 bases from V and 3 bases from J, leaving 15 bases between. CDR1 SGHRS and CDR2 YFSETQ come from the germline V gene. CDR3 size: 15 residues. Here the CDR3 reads CASTRRFSDTGELFF. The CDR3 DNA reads TGCGCCAGCACCCGAAGGTTTAGTGACACCGGGGAGCTGTTTTTT.

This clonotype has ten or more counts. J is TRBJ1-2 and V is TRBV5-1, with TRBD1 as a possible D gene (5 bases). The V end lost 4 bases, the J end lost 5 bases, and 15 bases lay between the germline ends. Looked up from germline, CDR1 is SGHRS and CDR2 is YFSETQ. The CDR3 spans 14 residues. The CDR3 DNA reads TGCGCCAGCAGCCATGAAATGGGGCATTATGGCTACACCTTC. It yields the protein CASSHEMGHYGYTF.

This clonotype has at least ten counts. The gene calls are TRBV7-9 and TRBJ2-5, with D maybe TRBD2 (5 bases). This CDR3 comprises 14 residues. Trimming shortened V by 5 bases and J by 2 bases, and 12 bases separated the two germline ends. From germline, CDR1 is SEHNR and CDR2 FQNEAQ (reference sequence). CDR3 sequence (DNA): TGTGCCAGCAGCCCCCGCGGGCTACAAGAGACCCAGTACTTC. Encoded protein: CASSPRGLQETQYF.

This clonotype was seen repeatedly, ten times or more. DNA of the CDR3: TGTGCCAGCAGTGAAGATGGGGCAGCGAGCACCGGGGAGCTGTTTTTT. Translated: CASSEDGAASTGELFF. The genes are TRBV2 and TRBJ2-2; a possible D gene is TRBD1 (5 bases). V lost 1 base, J lost 4 bases, and 13 bases lay in between. The CDR3 is made up of 16 amino acids. The V gene's germline CDR1 is SNHLY and CDR2 FYNNEI.